This T cell receptor (beta chain) comes out of a study of T cell repertoires in cytomegalovirus infection (dated by TCRdb to between 2017 and 2020). Background on the whole study: The HLA type of each donor mattered for the analysis, because public TCR beta signatures pointed to carriage of CMV infection along with the matching HLA type. Results and caveats for the whole study, not just this receptor: In the ex vivo response, HLA-C-restricted CMV-specific TCR beta clonotypes were dominant, and in two of eight donors the single most frequent clonotype came from this HLA-C-restricted group. Carriers of CMV infection plus the relevant HLA type were discriminated by the cumulative frequency of public TCR beta family members in the study cohort and in an independent 352-donor cohort.

This clonotype was recorded a few times. What antigen it recognizes has not been identified. No quality values exist for individual bases; no much larger clone is one base distant. This sample was sequenced with an Illumina HiSeq 1500. In TCRdb, the public reads were trimmed at Q25 with fastp and aligned with MiXCR, with productive beta chains retained. Rows merge per CDR3 protein into single entries with the most common DNA and genes. Across this sample there are approximately 290,000 distinct CDR3 sequences, with roughly 26% seen only once. The leading ten clones occupy roughly 14% of the sample. CDR1 and CDR2 are read off the germline V gene as SNHLY and FYNNEI. The CDR3 runs 11 amino acids, cysteine and phenylalanine included. The only DNA kept is the CDR3, 33 bases in frame from the first base. The V end loses 1 base and the J end loses 7 bases, and a stretch of 4 bases separates them.

Input material: PBMCs. The chain couples TRBV2 to TRBJ2-5; the D gene is unclear. This clonotype was obtained from a human donor in good health (CMV status not recorded). Some clones in this sample may be carry-over from other donors' samples. In nucleotides, the sequence is TGTGCCAGCAGTGAAGGAAGGACCCAGTACTTC. Its translation is CASSEGRTQYF.